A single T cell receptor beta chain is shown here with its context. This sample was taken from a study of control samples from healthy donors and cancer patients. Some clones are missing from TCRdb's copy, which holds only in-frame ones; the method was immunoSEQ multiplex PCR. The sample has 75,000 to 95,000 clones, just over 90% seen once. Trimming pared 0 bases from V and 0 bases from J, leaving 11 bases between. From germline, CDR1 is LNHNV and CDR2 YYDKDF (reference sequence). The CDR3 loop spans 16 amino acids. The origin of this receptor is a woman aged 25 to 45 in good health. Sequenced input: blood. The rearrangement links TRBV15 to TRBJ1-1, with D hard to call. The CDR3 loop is CATSRDYTPMNTEAFF. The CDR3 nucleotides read TGTGCCACCAGCAGAGATTATACACCCATGAACACTGAAGCTTTCTTT.